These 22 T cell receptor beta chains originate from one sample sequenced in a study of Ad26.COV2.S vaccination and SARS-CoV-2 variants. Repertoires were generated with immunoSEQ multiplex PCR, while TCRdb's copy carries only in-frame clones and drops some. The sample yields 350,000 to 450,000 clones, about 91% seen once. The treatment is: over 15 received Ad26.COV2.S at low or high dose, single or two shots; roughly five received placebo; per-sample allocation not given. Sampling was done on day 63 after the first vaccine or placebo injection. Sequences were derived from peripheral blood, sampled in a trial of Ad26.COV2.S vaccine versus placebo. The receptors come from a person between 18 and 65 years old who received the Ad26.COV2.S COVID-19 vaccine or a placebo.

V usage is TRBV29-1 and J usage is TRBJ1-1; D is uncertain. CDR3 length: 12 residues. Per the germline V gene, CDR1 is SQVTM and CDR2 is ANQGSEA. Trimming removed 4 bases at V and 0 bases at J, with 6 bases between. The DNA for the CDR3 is TGCAGCGTTGTTGCCGTGAACACTGAAGCTTTCTTT. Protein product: CSVVAVNTEAFF.

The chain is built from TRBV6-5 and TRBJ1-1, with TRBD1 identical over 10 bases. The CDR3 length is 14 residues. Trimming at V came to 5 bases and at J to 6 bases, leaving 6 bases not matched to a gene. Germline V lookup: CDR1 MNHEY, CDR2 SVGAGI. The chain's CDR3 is CASSKTGGVPEAFF. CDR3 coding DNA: TGTGCCAGCAGTAAGACAGGGGGCGTACCTGAAGCTTTCTTT.

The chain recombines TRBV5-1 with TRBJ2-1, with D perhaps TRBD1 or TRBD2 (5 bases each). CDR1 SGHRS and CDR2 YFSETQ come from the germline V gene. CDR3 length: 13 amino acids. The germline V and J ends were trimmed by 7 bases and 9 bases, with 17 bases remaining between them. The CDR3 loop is CASCLGELGEQFF. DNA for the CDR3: TGCGCCAGCTGCCTGGGGGAATTGGGTGAGCAGTTCTTC.

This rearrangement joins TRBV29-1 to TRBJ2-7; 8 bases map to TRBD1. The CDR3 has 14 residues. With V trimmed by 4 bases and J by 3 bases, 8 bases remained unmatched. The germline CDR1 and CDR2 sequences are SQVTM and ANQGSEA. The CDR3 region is CSVVYRGNYYEQYF. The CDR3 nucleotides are TGCAGCGTTGTCTACAGGGGGAATTACTACGAGCAGTACTTC.

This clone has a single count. In DNA, the CDR3 is TGTGCCAGTAGTCCCCTGGACGCGAACTATGGCTACACCTTC. This gives the protein CASSPLDANYGYTF. The chain links TRBV19 to TRBJ1-2; D gene unclear. The CDR3 spans 14 residues. V was trimmed by 5 bases and J by 2 bases, leaving 12 bases between them. CDR1 is LNHDA and CDR2 is SQIVND in the germline V gene (reference sequence). Using reference TRBV19 and TRBJ1-2 for the parts outside the CDR3, the full variable domain is DGGITQSPKYLFRKEGQNVTLSCEQNLNHDAMYWYRQDPGQGLRLIYYSQIVNDFQKGDIAEGYSVSREKKESFPLTVTSAQKNPTAFYLCASSPLDANYGYTFGSGTRLTVV.

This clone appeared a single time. The CDR3 DNA sequence: TGTGCCAGCAAGAAGGCGGAGCTGGGAGGCAATGAGCAGTTCTTC. Protein product: CASKKAELGGNEQFF. This chain connects TRBV11-3 to TRBJ2-1, with D perhaps TRBD2 (6 bases). Germline assignment: CDR1 SGHNT and CDR2 YENEEA. The CDR3 consists of 15 residues. V was trimmed by 7 bases and J by 6 bases, leaving 19 bases between them.

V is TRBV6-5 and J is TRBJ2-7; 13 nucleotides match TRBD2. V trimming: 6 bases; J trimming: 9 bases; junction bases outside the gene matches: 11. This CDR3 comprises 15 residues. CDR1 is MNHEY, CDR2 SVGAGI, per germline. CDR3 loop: CASRLTGLAGLGQYF. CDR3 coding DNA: TGTGCCAGCAGATTGACGGGACTAGCGGGATTAGGGCAGTACTTC.

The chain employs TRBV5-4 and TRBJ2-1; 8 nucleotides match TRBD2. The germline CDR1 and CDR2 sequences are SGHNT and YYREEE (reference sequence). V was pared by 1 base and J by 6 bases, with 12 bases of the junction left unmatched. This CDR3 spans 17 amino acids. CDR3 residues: CASSLPVYGRAPNEQFF. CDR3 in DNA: TGTGCCAGCAGCTTGCCAGTTTACGGGAGGGCCCCCAATGAGCAGTTCTTC.

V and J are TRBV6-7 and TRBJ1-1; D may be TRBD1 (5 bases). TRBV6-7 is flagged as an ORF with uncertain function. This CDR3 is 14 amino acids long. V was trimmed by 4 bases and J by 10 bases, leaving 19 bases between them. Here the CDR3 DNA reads TGTGCCAGCAGTTGCGGCCGGGACGGCCATGGAGCTTTCTTT. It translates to CASSCGRDGHGAFF.

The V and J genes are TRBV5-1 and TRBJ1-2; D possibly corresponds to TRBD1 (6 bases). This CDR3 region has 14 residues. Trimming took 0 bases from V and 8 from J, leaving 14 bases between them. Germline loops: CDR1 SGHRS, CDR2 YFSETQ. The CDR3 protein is CASSLGGGSGGYTF. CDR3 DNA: TGCGCCAGCAGCTTGGGAGGGGGAAGTGGCGGCTACACCTTC. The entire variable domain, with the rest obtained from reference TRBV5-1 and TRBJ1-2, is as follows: KAGVTQTPRYLIKTRGQQVTLSCSPISGHRSVSWYQQTPGQGLQFLFEYFSETQRNKGNFPGRFSGRQFSNSRSEMNVSTLELGDSALYLCASSLGGGSGGYTFGSGTRLTVV.

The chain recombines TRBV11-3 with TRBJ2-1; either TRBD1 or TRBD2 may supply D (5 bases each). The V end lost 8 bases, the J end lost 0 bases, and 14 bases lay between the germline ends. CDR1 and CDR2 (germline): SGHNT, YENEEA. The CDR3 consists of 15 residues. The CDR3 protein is CASSGPPSSYNEQFF. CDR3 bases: TGTGCCAGCTCGGGGCCCCCTAGCTCCTACAATGAGCAGTTCTTC.

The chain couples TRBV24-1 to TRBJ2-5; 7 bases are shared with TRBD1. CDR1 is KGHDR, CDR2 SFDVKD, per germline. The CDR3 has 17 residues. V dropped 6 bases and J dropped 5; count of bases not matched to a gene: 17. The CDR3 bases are TGTGCCACCAGTTCACGAAGTAGGGGGCAGGACCGTGAGACCCAGTACTTC. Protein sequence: CATSSRSRGQDRETQYF.

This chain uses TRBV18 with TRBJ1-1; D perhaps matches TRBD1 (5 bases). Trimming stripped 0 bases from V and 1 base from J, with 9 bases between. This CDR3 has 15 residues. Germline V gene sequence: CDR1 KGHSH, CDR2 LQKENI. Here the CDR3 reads CASSPPGGRNTEAFF. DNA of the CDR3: TGTGCCAGCTCACCACCGGGGGGAAGGAACACTGAAGCTTTCTTT. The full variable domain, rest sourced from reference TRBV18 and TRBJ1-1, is NAGVMQNPRHLVRRRGQEARLRCSPMKGHSHVYWYRQLPEEGLKFMVYLQKENIIDESGMPKERFSAEFPKEGPSILRIQQVVRGDSAAYFCASSPPGGRNTEAFFGQGTRLTVV.

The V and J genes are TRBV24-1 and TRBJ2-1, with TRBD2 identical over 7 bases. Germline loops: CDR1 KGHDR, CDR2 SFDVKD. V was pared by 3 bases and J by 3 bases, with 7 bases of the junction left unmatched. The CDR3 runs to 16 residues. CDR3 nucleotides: TGTGCCACCAGTGATCGTACTAGCGCCAACTACAATGAGCAGTTCTTC. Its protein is CATSDRTSANYNEQFF.

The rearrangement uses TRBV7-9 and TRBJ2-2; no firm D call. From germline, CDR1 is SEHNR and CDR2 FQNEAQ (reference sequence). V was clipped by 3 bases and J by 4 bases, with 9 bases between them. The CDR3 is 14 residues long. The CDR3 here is CASSLANPTGELFF. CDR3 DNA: TGTGCCAGCAGCTTGGCGAACCCCACCGGGGAGCTGTTTTTT.

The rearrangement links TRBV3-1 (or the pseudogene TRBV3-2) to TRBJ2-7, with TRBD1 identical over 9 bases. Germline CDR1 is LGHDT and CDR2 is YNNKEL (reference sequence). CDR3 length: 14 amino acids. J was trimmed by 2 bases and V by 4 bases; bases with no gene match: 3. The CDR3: CASSPGQGPYEQYF. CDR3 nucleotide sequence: TGTGCCAGCAGCCCGGGACAGGGCCCCTACGAGCAGTACTTC.

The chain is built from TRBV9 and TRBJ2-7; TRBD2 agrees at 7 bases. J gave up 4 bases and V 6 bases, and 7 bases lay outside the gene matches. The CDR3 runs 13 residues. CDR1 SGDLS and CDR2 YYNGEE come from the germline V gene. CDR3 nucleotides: TGTGCCAGCACCGAAGGACTAGGATACGAGCAGTACTTC. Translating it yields CASTEGLGYEQYF.

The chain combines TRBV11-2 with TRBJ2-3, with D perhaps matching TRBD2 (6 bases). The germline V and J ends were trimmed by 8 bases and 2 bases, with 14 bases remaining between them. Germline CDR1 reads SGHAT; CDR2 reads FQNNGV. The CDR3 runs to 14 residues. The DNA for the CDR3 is TGTGCCAGCTCTCGGGCGGACTACACAGATACGCAGTATTTT. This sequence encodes CASSRADYTDTQYF.

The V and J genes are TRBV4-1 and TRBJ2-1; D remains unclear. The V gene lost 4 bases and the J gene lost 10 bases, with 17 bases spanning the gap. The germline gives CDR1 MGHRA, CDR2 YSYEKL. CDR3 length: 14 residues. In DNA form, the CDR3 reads TGCGCCAGCAGCCCCTTAGGAGTAGCACACGAGCAGTTCTTC. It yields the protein CASSPLGVAHEQFF.

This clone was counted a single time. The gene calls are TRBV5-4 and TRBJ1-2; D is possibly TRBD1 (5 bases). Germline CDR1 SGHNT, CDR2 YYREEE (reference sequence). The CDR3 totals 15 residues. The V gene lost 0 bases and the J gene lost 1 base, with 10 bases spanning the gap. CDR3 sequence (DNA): TGTGCCAGCAGCTTGGCCTTGCAGGGTAACTATGGCTACACCTTC. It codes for CASSLALQGNYGYTF.

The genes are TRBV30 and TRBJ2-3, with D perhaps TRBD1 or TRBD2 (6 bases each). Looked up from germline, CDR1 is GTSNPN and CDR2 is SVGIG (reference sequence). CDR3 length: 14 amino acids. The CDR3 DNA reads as TGTGTCTACGCACAGGGCGGGGGCACAGATACGCAGTATTTT. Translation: CVYAQGGGTDTQYF.

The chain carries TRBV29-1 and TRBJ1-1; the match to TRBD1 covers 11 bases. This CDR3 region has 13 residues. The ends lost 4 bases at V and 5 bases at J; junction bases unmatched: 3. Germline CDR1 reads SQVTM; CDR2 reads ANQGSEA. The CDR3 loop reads CSVADRGLTEAFF. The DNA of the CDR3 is TGCAGCGTTGCGGACAGGGGGCTTACTGAAGCTTTCTTT. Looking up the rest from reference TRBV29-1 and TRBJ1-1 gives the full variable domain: SAVISQKPSRDICQRGTSLTIQCQVDSQVTMMFWYRQQPGQSLTLIATANQGSEATYESGFVIDKFPISRPNLTFSTLTVSNMSPEDSSIYLCSVADRGLTEAFFGQGTRLTVV.